The TCR beta chain described here comes from a study of T cell changes during pregnancy in multiple sclerosis. This CDR3 is 15 amino acids long. Germline CDR1 reads SGHRS; CDR2 reads YFSETQ. As to this clone: A junction end diverges from the germline sequence, so it may reflect a read error.

Clones were read by immunoSEQ multiplex PCR, and TCRdb kept only the in-frame ones, dropping some. The repertoire consists of fewer than 90,000 clones, with approximately 95% occurring once and the leading ten covering approximately 1.6%. This receptor was taken from a female donor in good health, enrolled as a control in a pregnancy study. The J gene is TRBJ1-3, the V gene TRBV5-1; D is possibly TRBD1 (5 bases). This material consisted of peripheral blood, taken after pregnancy. CDR3 region: CASSLGSIPAGLLDF. The CDR3 DNA reads as TGCGCCAGCAGCTTGGGTTCCATTCCTGCGGGGCTCCTGGATTTT.